This T cell receptor beta chain was sequenced for a study of T cells in Graves' hyperthyroidism and ophthalmopathy. Across the study: Any treatment followed the collection of peripheral blood at initial diagnosis. Points from the study as a whole: Ophthalmopathy, which appeared later, was predicted by the model a median around 6.9 months before onset. A model built on 13 V-J features separated ophthalmopathy from stable hyperthyroidism.

At least ten counts were recorded for this clonotype. Antigen: not known. Patients aged 18 to 65 had newly diagnosed hyperthyroidism lasting under 2 months. Trimming removed 3 bases from V and 0 bases from J; junction bases left unmatched: 8. This CDR3 has 17 residues. In germline, CDR1 is SGHAT, CDR2 FQDESV (reference sequence). RNA transcripts gave rise to amplified TCR beta CDR3 regions. When the TCR CDR3 underwent first-round RT-PCR, the HTBI primer set was used. MiXCR, run by TCRdb on the multiplex PCR reads, gives a single entry per CDR3 protein. The sample contains some 440,000 distinct CDR3 sequences, around a sixth of which appear only once.

The sequence was collected from a woman between 18 and 29 years old with Graves' hyperthyroidism. Sequenced input: blood. The chain combines TRBV11-1 with TRBJ2-7, with 10 bases lining up with TRBD2. In nucleotides, the CDR3 is TGTGCCAGCAGCTTCCCTACAAAGCGGGGGGGCTCCTACGAGCAGTACTTC. It translates to CASSFPTKRGGSYEQYF.